Described below is a single T cell receptor beta chain sequence and its context. This clone was detected once. This clone's antigen is unknown. Base qualities are not recorded, but no much larger clone differs from it by a single base. These data belong to a study of T cell responses to AZD1222 COVID-19 vaccine (dated by TCRdb to 2020 to 2022). For the wider study: AZD1222 recipients whose second dose came at about 4 weeks and those whose second dose came at about 12 weeks were combined into one group, since spike-specific TCR depth and breadth did not differ between the two schedules. TCR sequencing covered over 230 trial participants: 207 given two doses of AZD1222 and approximately 25 given two doses of MenACWY control vaccine. Trial participants were enrolled into age subgroups of 18-55, 56-69 and 70-plus years, which contained approximately 150, 28 and 58 TCR-sequenced participants, respectively.

Points the paper makes about the study in general: Reportedly, almost half of the unique spike-specific TCRs recognized epitopes lying outside the regions that are mutated in the B.1.351 and B.1.1.7 variants. Participants were mostly white British and included more females than males, and it was suggested by the authors that clonal diversity may have been underestimated. Conclusions about previously exposed vaccinees were limited because only a handful of AZD1222 recipients were SARS-CoV-2 seropositive at baseline. The whole spike protein was spanned by vaccine-associated CD4 TCRs, and dominant responses were seen in regions 160-218 and 743-854. After two AZD1222 doses, both the breadth and the depth of spike-specific TCRs were significantly higher than at day 0 and than in MenACWY recipients. In the small 56-69-year group, the increase in depth fell short of significance, most likely because of low power. No day 14 peak-response samples were available, so repertoires were characterized only after the peak T cell response.

The CDR3 regions of human TCRbeta chains were analyzed by immunosequencing. The authors' analysis ran thus. TCRs in the repertoires were matched against a reference library of SARS-CoV-2-specific TCRs that had been generated with the MIRA antigen-specificity platform. Breadth was defined as the fraction of unique TCRs that were SARS-CoV-2-associated. Depth was defined as the fraction of total T cells that were SARS-CoV-2-associated. Using the MIRA data, every spike-specific TCR was mapped to the spike region that the TCR reacted to and assigned to either a CD4 or a CD8 class. Log10-transformed breadth and depth values were compared by one-way ANOVA with Sidak's multiple comparisons tests. TCRdb mirrors the immuneACCESS table, restricted to in-frame sequences. Some clones are absent from its copies; in checked studies, under half trace to an unresolved V gene, and the reason for the others is unknown. Clonal size and the V and J genes are those of that table, whereas D and trimming came from the DNA. Recorded for this sample are some 120,000 clones; roughly 93% of them occurred a single time. Jointly, the top ten make up 3.1% of the sample.

In the paper's terms, the time point label means: baseline before first vaccination. Samples from vaccinated people were obtained from the UK trials COV001 and COV002, which included a single-blind randomized controlled phase 2/3 trial of AZD1222 (ChAdOx1 nCoV-19) in healthy adults. For TCRbeta chain sequencing, PBMC samples from trial participants were taken at day 0 and at day 28 after the second dose. This clonotype was obtained from an adult in good health. Here the sequenced sample was peripheral blood, taken on day 0 of AZD1222 vaccination.

The DNA sequence follows: TGCGCCAGCAGCTTTTCCACAGGGTCAGAGACTGAAGCTTTCTTT. Its protein reads: CASSFSTGSETEAFF. This sequence uses TRBV5-1 and TRBJ1-1; the D segment could be TRBD1, given 6 matching bases. Its CDR3 holds 15 amino acids, cysteine through phenylalanine. Kept here is only the CDR3 DNA, which spans 45 bases and is read in frame from base 1. V sheds 2 bases and J sheds 5 bases, leaving 16 bases between their ends. CDR1 and CDR2, looked up from the germline V gene, are SGHRS and YFSETQ. Outside the CDR3, residues come from the reference TRBV5-1 and TRBJ1-1 proteins, so the full variable domain is: KAGVTQTPRYLIKTRGQQVTLSCSPISGHRSVSWYQQTPGQGLQFLFEYFSETQRNKGNFPGRFSGRQFSNSRSEMNVSTLELGDSALYLCASSFSTGSETEAFFGQGTRLTVV.